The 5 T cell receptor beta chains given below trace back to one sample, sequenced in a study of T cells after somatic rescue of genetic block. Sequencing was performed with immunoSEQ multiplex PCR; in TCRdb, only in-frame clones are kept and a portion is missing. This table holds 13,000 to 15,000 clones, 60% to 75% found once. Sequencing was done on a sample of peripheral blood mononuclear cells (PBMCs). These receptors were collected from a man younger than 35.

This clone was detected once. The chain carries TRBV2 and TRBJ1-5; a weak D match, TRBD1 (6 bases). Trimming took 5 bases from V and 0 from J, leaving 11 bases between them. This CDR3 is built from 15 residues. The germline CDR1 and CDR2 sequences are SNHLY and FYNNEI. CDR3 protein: CASSKGGVSNQPQHF. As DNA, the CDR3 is TGTGCCAGCAGTAAGGGGGGGGTTAGCAATCAGCCCCAGCATTTT.

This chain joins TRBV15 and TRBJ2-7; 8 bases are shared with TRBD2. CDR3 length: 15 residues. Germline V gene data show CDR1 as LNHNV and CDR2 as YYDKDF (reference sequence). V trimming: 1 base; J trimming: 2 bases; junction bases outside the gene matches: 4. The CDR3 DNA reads TGTGCCACCAGCAGAGCTCCGGGACTAGCCTACGAGCAGTACTTC. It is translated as CATSRAPGLAYEQYF.

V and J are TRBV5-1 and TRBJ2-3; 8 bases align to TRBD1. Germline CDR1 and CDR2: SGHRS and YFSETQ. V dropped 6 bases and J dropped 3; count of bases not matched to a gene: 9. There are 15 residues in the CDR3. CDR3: CASTRQGWLTDTQYF. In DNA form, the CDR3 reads TGCGCCAGCACCCGACAGGGGTGGTTAACAGATACGCAGTATTTT.

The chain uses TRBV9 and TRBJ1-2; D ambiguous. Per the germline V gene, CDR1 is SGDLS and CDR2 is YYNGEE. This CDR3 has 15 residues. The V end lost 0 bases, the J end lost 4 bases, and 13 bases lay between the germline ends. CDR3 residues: CASSVAPAPGYGYTF. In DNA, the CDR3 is TGTGCCAGCAGCGTAGCCCCAGCTCCTGGCTATGGCTACACCTTC. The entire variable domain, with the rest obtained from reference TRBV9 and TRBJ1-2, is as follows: DSGVTQTPKHLITATGQRVTLRCSPRSGDLSVYWYQQSLDQGLQFLIQYYNGEERAKGNILERFSAQQFPDLHSELNLSSLELGDSALYFCASSVAPAPGYGYTFGSGTRLTVV.

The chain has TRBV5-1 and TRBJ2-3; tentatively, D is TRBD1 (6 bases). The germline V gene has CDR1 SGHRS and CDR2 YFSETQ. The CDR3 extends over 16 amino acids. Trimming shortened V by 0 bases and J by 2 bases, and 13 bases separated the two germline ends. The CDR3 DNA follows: TGCGCCAGCAGCTTGGCCCCGACAGGCCTCACAGATACGCAGTATTTT. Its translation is CASSLAPTGLTDTQYF.